This T cell receptor (beta chain) was sequenced in a study of blood T cell repertoires in COVID-19. About the research overall: Sites across the United States, Italy and Spain contributed samples from acute and convalescent COVID-19.

The authors' processing: Scientists estimated how many nucleated cells there were by amplifying reference gene primers. The repertoire was sequenced with immunoSEQ multiplex PCR; TCRdb's copy has only in-frame clones and lacks some. The DNA was the basis for D and trimming; V, J and clone size are from that table. The data show 70,000 or so clones, 75% to 85% seen once. V gave up 4 bases and J gave up 1 base; unmatched junction bases: 2. Germline lookup yields CDR1 SGHRS and CDR2 YFSETQ. CDR3 length equals 14 residues. Specimen: peripheral blood. J is TRBJ2-3 and V is TRBV5-1; 8 bases match TRBD2. This receptor was identified in a human donor in a cohort sampled during active COVID-19. DNA for the CDR3: TGCGCCAGCAGCATGACTAGCGGCACAGATACGCAGTATTTT. Protein sequence: CASSMTSGTDTQYF.